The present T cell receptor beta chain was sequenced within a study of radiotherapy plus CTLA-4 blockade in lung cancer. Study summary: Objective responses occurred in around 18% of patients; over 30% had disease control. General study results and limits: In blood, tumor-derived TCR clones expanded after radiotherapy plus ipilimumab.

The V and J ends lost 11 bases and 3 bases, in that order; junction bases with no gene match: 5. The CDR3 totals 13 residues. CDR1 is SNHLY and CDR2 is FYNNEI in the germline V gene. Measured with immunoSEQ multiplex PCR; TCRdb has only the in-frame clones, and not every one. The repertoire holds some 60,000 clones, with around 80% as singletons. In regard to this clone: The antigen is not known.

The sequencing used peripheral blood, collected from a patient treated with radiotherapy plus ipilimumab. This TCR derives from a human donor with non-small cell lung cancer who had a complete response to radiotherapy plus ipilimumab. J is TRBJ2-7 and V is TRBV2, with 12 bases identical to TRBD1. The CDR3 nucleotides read TGTGCCGGGGACAGGGGGCCCGTCTACGAGCAGTACTTC. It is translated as CAGDRGPVYEQYF.